This paragraph reports one T cell receptor (beta chain). The antigen is unknown. The CDR3 contains 13 residues. Germline assignment: CDR1 MGHDK and CDR2 SYGVNS. V shed 4 bases and J shed 7 bases, with 11 bases lying between them. Together with a sample-barcoded 5' primer, a J-beta primer mix was included in a second PCR lasting 7 to 11 cycles. Each cDNA molecule, via a template-switch adaptor with 12 random nucleotides, was tagged. TCRdb passed the 5' RACE reads through MiXCR, listing each CDR3 protein once. The table has about 1.4 million distinct CDR3 sequences, around 59% seen once. This entry is derived from a study of blood T cells in healthy people across ages. Study-wide points: Higher diversity, along with more naive CD4+ cells, distinguished long-lived donors from aged donors. The study lacked donor CMV status, which possibly confounded expanded clonotype changes.

The chain joins TRBV25-1 to TRBJ1-5; D is possibly TRBD1 (6 bases). The specimen was blood. The clonotype originates from a man in his late teens or twenties in good health. In DNA, the CDR3 is TGTGCCAGCAGTGGTGGGGGGCGACAGCCCCAGCATTTT. Its translation is CASSGGGRQPQHF.